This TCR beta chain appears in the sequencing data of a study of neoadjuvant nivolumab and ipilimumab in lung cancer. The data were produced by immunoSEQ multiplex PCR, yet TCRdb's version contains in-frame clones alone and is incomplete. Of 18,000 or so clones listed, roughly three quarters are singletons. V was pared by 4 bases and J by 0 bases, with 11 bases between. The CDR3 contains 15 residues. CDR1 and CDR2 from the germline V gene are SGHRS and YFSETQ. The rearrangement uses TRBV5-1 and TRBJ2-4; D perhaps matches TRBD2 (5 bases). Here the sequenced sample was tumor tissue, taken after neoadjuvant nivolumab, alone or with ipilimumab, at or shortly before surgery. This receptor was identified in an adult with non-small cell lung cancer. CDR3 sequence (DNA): TGCGCCAGCAGCGCGGACGGGGTAGCCAAAAACATTCAGTACTTC. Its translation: CASSADGVAKNIQYF.